A selection of T cell receptor beta chains follows, all from one sample in a study of blood T cell repertoires in COVID-19. The repertoire was sequenced with immunoSEQ multiplex PCR; TCRdb's copy has only in-frame clones and lacks some. The table shows 200,000 to 300,000 clones, with more than 85% occurring only once. Input material: peripheral blood. These receptors all stem from a woman in her fifties or sixties with COVID-19, enrolled during active disease. Each CDR3 is given with its conserved first and last residue. A D gene is named only where the DNA matches it firmly.

V	J	D	CDR3	DNA
TRBV6-2/TRBV6-3	TRBJ2-2	NA	CASSYVRAGTGELFF	TGTGCCAGCAGTTATGTCAGGGCTGGCACCGGGGAGCTGTTTTTT
TRBV18	TRBJ1-5	NA	CASSIADSNQPQHF	TGTGCCAGCTCAATTGCGGACAGTAATCAGCCCCAGCATTTT
TRBV7-3	TRBJ2-2	TRBD2	CASSLIAGRPGGELFF	TGTGCCAGCAGCTTAATAGCGGGCAGGCCAGGCGGGGAGCTGTTTTTT
TRBV28	TRBJ2-1	NA	CASSYGLLGVSYNEQFF	TGTGCCAGCAGTTATGGCCTGTTAGGGGTCTCCTACAATGAGCAGTTCTTC
TRBV12-3/TRBV12-4	TRBJ2-1	TRBD1	CASSPRGQSEQFF	TGTGCCAGCAGTCCCCGGGGACAGAGTGAGCAGTTCTTC
TRBV27	TRBJ2-1	TRBD2	CASRRWGGEQFF	TGTGCCAGCAGACGGTGGGGGGGTGAGCAGTTCTTC
TRBV28	TRBJ2-7	TRBD1	CASSLGTGATNYEQYF	TGTGCCAGCAGTTTGGGGACAGGGGCAACGAACTACGAGCAGTACTTC
TRBV11-2	TRBJ2-5	TRBD2	CASSLGAGGPGETQYF	TGTGCCAGCAGCTTAGGTGCGGGAGGGCCGGGAGAGACCCAGTACTTC
TRBV27	TRBJ1-2	NA	CASSLGRGLYGYTF	TGTGCCAGCAGTTTAGGCAGGGGCCTCTATGGCTACACCTTC
TRBV6-1	TRBJ2-7	TRBD1	CASSEGQGGYEQYF	TGTGCCAGCAGTGAGGGACAGGGTGGCTACGAGCAGTACTTC
TRBV7-6	TRBJ2-2	NA	CASSLTWATGELFF	TGTGCCAGCAGCTTAACCTGGGCCACCGGGGAGCTGTTTTTT
TRBV27	TRBJ1-6	NA	CASSRLISSYNSPLHF	TGTGCCAGCAGCCGACTGATTAGCTCCTATAATTCACCCCTCCACTTT
TRBV12-3/TRBV12-4	TRBJ2-1	NA	CASSNFNEQFF	TGTGCCAGCAGTAACTTTAATGAGCAGTTCTTC
TRBV7-2	TRBJ1-1	NA	CASSITGTNEAFF	TGTGCCAGCAGCATAACCGGGACAAATGAAGCTTTCTTT
TRBV4-1	TRBJ1-1	NA	CASSRQRSQPVRTEAFF	TGCGCCAGCAGCCGACAGCGATCCCAACCAGTGAGAACTGAAGCTTTCTTT
TRBV6-1	TRBJ1-6	NA	CASSELQFNSPLHF	TGTGCCAGCAGTGAACTACAGTTTAATTCACCCCTCCACTTT
TRBV11-3	TRBJ2-1	TRBD2	CASSLLAGALEQFF	TGTGCCAGCAGCTTATTAGCGGGAGCGCTTGAGCAGTTCTTC
TRBV2	TRBJ2-1	TRBD2	CASSAGRGGVYNEQFF	TGTGCCAGCAGTGCGGGACGGGGAGGGGTCTACAATGAGCAGTTCTTC
TRBV5-1	TRBJ1-1	NA	CASSVLGGGAEAFF	TGCGCCAGCAGCGTCCTCGGAGGGGGGGCTGAAGCTTTCTTT